The rows below give T cell receptor beta chains drawn from one sample of a study of blood T cell repertoires in COVID-19. Repertoires were generated with immunoSEQ multiplex PCR, while TCRdb's copy carries only in-frame clones and drops some. The sample has about 260,000 clones, around 87% seen once. Sample: peripheral blood. These receptor sequences come from a woman in her 50s with acute or convalescent COVID-19. The CDR3 runs from the conserved cysteine through the conserved F or W. A D gene is named only where the DNA matches it firmly.

TRBD2 TRBV19 CASKASSGLREQFF
NA TRBV12-3/TRBV12-4 CASSLHRSAGYTF
NA TRBV7-2 CASSLGLSSYEQYF
NA TRBV19 CASSIYSGNTEAFF
TRBD2 TRBV4-2 CASTQGQRLAGAGEQFF
TRBD1 TRBV18 CASSPGQGAFF
TRBD1 TRBV4-1 CASSQISGTDYGYTF
TRBD1 TRBV5-1 CASSWGNRGRGETQYF
NA TRBV5-1 CASSLGTTSGNTIYF
NA TRBV5-1 CASSLSYLGDNTEAFF
NA TRBV18 CASSPSSRSYEQYF
NA TRBV7-9 CASSTGGTEAFF
TRBD1 TRBV10-3 CATLGGQGISHWEQYF
NA TRBV9 CASSVEGRSNQPQHF
NA TRBV18 CASSPRRGSYEQYF
NA TRBV2 CASGLDGNNQPQHF
TRBD2 TRBV12-5 CASGTTIATSGRARGELFF
NA TRBV30 CACQVAKQAAGSTIYF
NA TRBV3-1/TRBV3-2 CASSQEQGNTEAFF
TRBD1 TRBV7-3 CASGTANTEAFF
TRBD2 TRBV4-3 CASSQDGTRNEQFF
NA TRBV11-2 CASSSYRVNAYNEQFF